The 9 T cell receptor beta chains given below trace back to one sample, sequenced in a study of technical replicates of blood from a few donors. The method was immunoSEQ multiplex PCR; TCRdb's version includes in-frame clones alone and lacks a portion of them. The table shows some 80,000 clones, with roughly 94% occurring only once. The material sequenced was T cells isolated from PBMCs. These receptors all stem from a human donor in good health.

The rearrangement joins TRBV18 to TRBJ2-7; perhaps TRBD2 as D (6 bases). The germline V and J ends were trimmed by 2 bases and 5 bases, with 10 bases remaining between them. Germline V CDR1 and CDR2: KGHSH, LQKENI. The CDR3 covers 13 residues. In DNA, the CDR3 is TGTGCCAGCTCACCAGGGGGGATCAACGAGCAGTACTTC. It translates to CASSPGGINEQYF.

The CDR3 DNA reads as TGTGCCAGCAGTACCGGGACTACTCCCTACAATGAGCAGTTCTTC. Translation: CASSTGTTPYNEQFF. The chain carries TRBV27 and TRBJ2-1; the match to TRBD2 covers 7 bases. The CDR3 totals 15 residues. V was pared by 5 bases and J by 2 bases, with 6 bases of the junction left unmatched. Looked up from germline, CDR1 is MNHEY and CDR2 is SMNVEV (reference sequence).

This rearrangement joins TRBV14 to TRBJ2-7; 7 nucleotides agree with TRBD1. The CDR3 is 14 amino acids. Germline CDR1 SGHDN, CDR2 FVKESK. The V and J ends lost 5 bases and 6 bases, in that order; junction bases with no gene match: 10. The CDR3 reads CASSIRDRLPEQYF. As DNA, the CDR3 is TGTGCCAGCAGCATCCGGGACAGACTTCCCGAGCAGTACTTC.

CDR3 in DNA: TGTGCCAGCAGTCGGGAGCGGGTAAACAATGAGCAGTTCTTC. This codes for CASSRERVNNEQFF. The chain is built from TRBV9 and TRBJ2-1, with D tentatively TRBD2 (6 bases). CDR1 is SGDLS and CDR2 is YYNGEE in the germline V gene. The CDR3 has 14 amino acids. Trimming left V 5 bases short and J 5 bases short, with 14 bases between. The variable domain in full, with the rest retrieved from reference TRBV9 and TRBJ2-1, is DSGVTQTPKHLITATGQRVTLRCSPRSGDLSVYWYQQSLDQGLQFLIQYYNGEERAKGNILERFSAQQFPDLHSELNLSSLELGDSALYFCASSRERVNNEQFFGPGTRLTVL.

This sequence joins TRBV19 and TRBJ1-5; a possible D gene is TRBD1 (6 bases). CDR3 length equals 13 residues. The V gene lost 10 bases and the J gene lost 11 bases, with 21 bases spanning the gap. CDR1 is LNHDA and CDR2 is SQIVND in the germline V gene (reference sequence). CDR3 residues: CATSWDTGKAQHF. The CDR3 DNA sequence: TGTGCCACAAGTTGGGACACCGGTAAGGCCCAGCATTTT.

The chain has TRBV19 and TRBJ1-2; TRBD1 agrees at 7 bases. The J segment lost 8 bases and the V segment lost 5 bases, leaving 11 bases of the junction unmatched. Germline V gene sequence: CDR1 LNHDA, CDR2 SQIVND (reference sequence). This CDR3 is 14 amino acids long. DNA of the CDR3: TGTGCCAGTAGTCTGGGACAGCCTCAGTCGGGCTACACCTTC. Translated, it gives CASSLGQPQSGYTF. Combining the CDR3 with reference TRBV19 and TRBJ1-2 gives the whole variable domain DGGITQSPKYLFRKEGQNVTLSCEQNLNHDAMYWYRQDPGQGLRLIYYSQIVNDFQKGDIAEGYSVSREKKESFPLTVTSAQKNPTAFYLCASSLGQPQSGYTFGSGTRLTVV.

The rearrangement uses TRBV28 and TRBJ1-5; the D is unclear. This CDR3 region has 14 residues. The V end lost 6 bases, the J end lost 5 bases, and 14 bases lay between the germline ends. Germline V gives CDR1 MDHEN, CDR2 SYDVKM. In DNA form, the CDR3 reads TGTGCCAGCAGCGACCTGAGGGAGGATCAGCCCCAGCATTTT. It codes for CASSDLREDQPQHF. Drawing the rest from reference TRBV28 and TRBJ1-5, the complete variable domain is DVKVTQSSRYLVKRTGEKVFLECVQDMDHENMFWYRQDPGLGLRLIYFSYDVKMKEKGDIPEGYSVSREKKERFSLILESASTNQTSMYLCASSDLREDQPQHFGDGTRLSIL.

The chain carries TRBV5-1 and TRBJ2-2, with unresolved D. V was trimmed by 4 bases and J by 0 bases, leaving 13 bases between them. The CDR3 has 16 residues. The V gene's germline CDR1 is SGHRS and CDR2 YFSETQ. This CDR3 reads CASSPHRSSNTGELFF. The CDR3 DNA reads TGCGCCAGCAGCCCTCACCGGTCATCGAACACCGGGGAGCTGTTTTTT. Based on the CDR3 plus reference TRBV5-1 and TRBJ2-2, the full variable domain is KAGVTQTPRYLIKTRGQQVTLSCSPISGHRSVSWYQQTPGQGLQFLFEYFSETQRNKGNFPGRFSGRQFSNSRSEMNVSTLELGDSALYLCASSPHRSSNTGELFFGEGSRLTVL.

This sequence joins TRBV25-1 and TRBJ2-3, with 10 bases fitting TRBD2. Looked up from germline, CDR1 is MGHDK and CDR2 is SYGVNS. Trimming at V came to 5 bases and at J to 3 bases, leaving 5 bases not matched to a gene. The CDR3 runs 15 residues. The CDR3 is CASSLLAGETDTQYF. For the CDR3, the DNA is TGTGCCAGCAGTCTTCTAGCGGGAGAGACAGATACGCAGTATTTT. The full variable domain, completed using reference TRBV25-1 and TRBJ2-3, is EADIYQTPRYLVIGTGKKITLECSQTMGHDKMYWYQQDPGMELHLIHYSYGVNSTEKGDLSSESTVSRIRTEHFPLTLESARPSHTSQYLCASSLLAGETDTQYFGPGTRLTVL.